The 19 T cell receptor beta chains presented below share a single source sample, sequenced in a study of shared clonotypes between healthy human individuals. The method was immunoSEQ multiplex PCR; TCRdb's version includes in-frame clones alone and lacks a portion of them. The sample lists 110,000 or so clones; around 73% were seen once. Specimen: memory CD8+ T cells sorted from blood. Subset indicated: CD45RO+ cells pooled with CCR7-negative TemRA cells. These receptors all come from a woman in her twenties or thirties in good health.

The rearrangement uses TRBV7-9 and TRBJ2-1; maybe TRBD2 (6 bases). In germline, CDR1 is SEHNR, CDR2 FQNEAQ (reference sequence). V was pared by 4 bases and J by 8 bases, with 9 bases between. CDR3 length: 12 residues. CDR3 sequence: CASSSPSDEQFF. The CDR3 DNA reads TGTGCCAGCAGCTCCCCTAGCGATGAGCAGTTCTTC.

The rearrangement uses TRBV4-2 and TRBJ2-6; a possible D gene is TRBD1 (5 bases). This CDR3 region has 16 residues. Germline values: CDR1 LGHNA, CDR2 YNFKEQ. V lost 4 bases and J lost 0, with 10 bases in between. The chain's CDR3 is CASSPERGSGANVLTF. CDR3 in DNA: TGTGCCAGCAGCCCCGAAAGGGGCTCTGGGGCCAACGTCCTGACTTTC.

In its sample, this clone was seen a few times. This rearrangement joins TRBV6-5 to TRBJ2-7; no clear D gene. CDR1 is MNHEY, CDR2 SVGAGI, per germline. The CDR3 contains 14 residues. Trimming left V 3 bases short and J 3 bases short, with 12 bases between. The CDR3 DNA follows: TGTGCCAGCAGTTATCGCGATCGCGGCTACGAGCAGTACTTC. Protein sequence: CASSYRDRGYEQYF.

This clone was recorded a few times. The chain carries TRBV27 and TRBJ2-7; 13 positions agree with TRBD2. Looked up from germline, CDR1 is MNHEY and CDR2 is SMNVEV (reference sequence). CDR3 length equals 19 residues. After removal of 4 bases from V and 4 bases from J, the junction contained 16 bases not matched to a gene. The CDR3 bases are TGTGCCAGCAGTTCACACCTAACAAGGACTAGCGGGAGTTTGTACGAGCAGTACTTC. As protein: CASSSHLTRTSGSLYEQYF.

The count of this clone is one. The rearrangement links TRBV29-1 to TRBJ1-2; D call uncertain. The V end lost 4 bases, the J end lost 4 bases, and 10 bases lay between the germline ends. Per the germline V gene, CDR1 is SQVTM and CDR2 is ANQGSEA. The CDR3 is made up of 12 amino acids. CDR3 nucleotides: TGCAGCGTTGTAGGGCCGGGCTATGGCTACACCTTC. Protein product: CSVVGPGYGYTF. Combining the CDR3 with reference TRBV29-1 and TRBJ1-2 gives the whole variable domain SAVISQKPSRDICQRGTSLTIQCQVDSQVTMMFWYRQQPGQSLTLIATANQGSEATYESGFVIDKFPISRPNLTFSTLTVSNMSPEDSSIYLCSVVGPGYGYTFGSGTRLTVV.

In its sample, this clone was seen a few times. The chain combines TRBV6-6 with TRBJ2-5; D is undetermined. Germline V lookup: CDR1 MNHNY, CDR2 SVGAGI (reference sequence). This CDR3 contains 14 residues. V was shortened by 6 bases and J by 4 bases, with 15 bases between the two germline ends. Here the CDR3 DNA reads TGTGCCAGCAGAGCCTTGTACCTTCCAGAGACCCAGTACTTC. Its translation is CASRALYLPETQYF.

The CDR3 sequence is CASMTLAKNIQYF. The CDR3 DNA follows: TGTGCCAGTATGACACTAGCCAAAAACATTCAGTACTTC. This chain connects TRBV19 to TRBJ2-4; D not resolved. The germline V and J ends were trimmed by 7 bases and 0 bases, with 7 bases remaining between them. The CDR3 is 13 amino acids. Germline-derived CDR1 and CDR2 are LNHDA and SQIVND (reference sequence).

This clone was recorded a few times. The chain couples TRBV2 to TRBJ2-1; tentative D call: TRBD1 (5 bases). The CDR3 runs to 11 residues. V was cut by 7 bases and J by 8 bases, with 9 bases left in between. Germline-derived CDR1 and CDR2 are SNHLY and FYNNEI. The CDR3 nucleotides read TGTGCCAGCAAGGGGTCCCATGAGCAGTTCTTC. It specifies CASKGSHEQFF.

With regard to this clone: The sample contains more than one DNA sequence encoding this CDR3. The chain recombines TRBV7-2 with TRBJ2-7; TRBD1 might be the D (6 bases). Germline V CDR1 and CDR2: SGHTA, FQGNSA. V gave up 5 bases and J gave up 3 bases, with 8 bases separating them. The CDR3 sequence is 12 residues long. As DNA, the CDR3 is TGTGCCAGCAGCACAGGGTTCTACGAGCAGTACTTC. It is translated as CASSTGFYEQYF.

Details on this clone: One junction end disagrees with the germline gene, perhaps due to a read error. The J gene is TRBJ2-7, the V gene TRBV7-1, with TRBD1 matching 8 bases. TRBV7-1 is an open reading frame, and its role is uncertain. The CDR3 runs to 16 residues. The DNA for the CDR3 is TGTGCCAGCGGCGTTCTTGGGACAGGTTTCCGCCACGAGCTGTACTTC. It yields the protein CASGVLGTGFRHELYF.

This clone was counted a few times. The chain links TRBV7-3 to TRBJ2-3, with D unresolved. Per the germline V gene, CDR1 is SGHTA and CDR2 is FQGTGA. V was shortened by 5 bases and J by 4 bases, with 10 bases between the two germline ends. The CDR3 length is 13 residues. The CDR3 spells CASSPLGPDTQYF. Written as DNA, the CDR3 is TGTGCCAGCAGCCCTCTCGGCCCAGATACGCAGTATTTT.

V usage is TRBV6-6 and J usage is TRBJ2-7; the match to TRBD2 covers 10 bases. J lost 6 bases, V lost 4 bases, and 3 bases had no gene match. In germline, CDR1 is MNHNY, CDR2 SVGAGI (reference sequence). This CDR3 is built from 13 residues. The CDR3 nucleotides are TGTGCCAGCAGTTCTAGCGGGAGCGGCGAGCAGTACTTC. This encodes CASSSSGSGEQYF.

This CDR3 is CASSPRDTDYEQYF. In DNA form, the CDR3 reads TGTGCCAGCAGCCCCCGGGACACGGACTACGAGCAGTACTTC. The genes are TRBV13 and TRBJ2-7; perhaps TRBD1 as D (6 bases). The V end was cut by 5 bases, the J end by 3 bases, with 14 bases between. Germline assignment: CDR1 PRHDT and CDR2 FYEKMQ (reference sequence). The CDR3 spans 14 residues.

This clone has just a few counts. CDR3 DNA sequence: TGTGCCAGCTCGGAGGGTGGCATTCAGTACTTC. Residues: CASSEGGIQYF. The V gene is TRBV19, the J gene TRBJ2-4; TRBD2 might be the D (6 bases). Trimming took 9 bases from V and 9 from J, leaving 12 bases between them. The germline gives CDR1 LNHDA, CDR2 SQIVND (reference sequence). CDR3 length: 11 residues.

The chain combines TRBV9 with TRBJ2-5, with 9 bases matching TRBD1. The CDR3 totals 15 residues. CDR1 and CDR2 (germline): SGDLS, YYNGEE. V was clipped by 0 bases and J by 2 bases; unmatched bases: 2. The CDR3 protein is CASSVGGTGQETQYF. As DNA, the CDR3 is TGTGCCAGCAGCGTAGGTGGGACAGGGCAAGAGACCCAGTACTTC. Supplemented by reference TRBV9 and TRBJ2-5, the full variable domain reads DSGVTQTPKHLITATGQRVTLRCSPRSGDLSVYWYQQSLDQGLQFLIQYYNGEERAKGNILERFSAQQFPDLHSELNLSSLELGDSALYFCASSVGGTGQETQYFGPGTRLLVL.

The genes are TRBV19 and TRBJ1-2; unclear D gene. The CDR3 covers 14 residues. Germline V gene sequence: CDR1 LNHDA, CDR2 SQIVND (reference sequence). V lost 3 bases and J lost 1, with 9 bases in between. Written as DNA, the CDR3 is TGTGCCAGTAGTATCGCTCCACTTAACTATGGCTACACCTTC. As protein: CASSIAPLNYGYTF.

V gene TRBV27 combines with J gene TRBJ2-1; D remains ambiguous. V lost 6 bases and J 8 bases, leaving 14 bases between the germline ends. There are 13 residues in the CDR3. Per germline, CDR1 MNHEY and CDR2 SMNVEV (reference sequence). The CDR3 DNA sequence: TGTGCCAGCAGCAGGCTTAGGCTGCATGAGCAGTTCTTC. Residues: CASSRLRLHEQFF.

The rearrangement joins TRBV9 to TRBJ2-5; 10 bases map to TRBD2. V lost 0 bases and J lost 5; bases outside the gene matches: 4. The CDR3 consists of 15 residues. Germline assignment: CDR1 SGDLS and CDR2 YYNGEE. For the CDR3, the DNA is TGTGCCAGCAGCGTAGCTCTAGCGGGAGAGGAGACCCAGTACTTC. Translated: CASSVALAGEETQYF.

The V and J genes are TRBV27 and TRBJ2-6; D is perhaps TRBD2 (5 bases). CDR3 length equals 14 residues. From germline, CDR1 is MNHEY and CDR2 SMNVEV (reference sequence). Trimming removed 9 bases from V and 0 bases from J, with 9 bases in between. The CDR3 loop reads CASRGYSGANVLTF. The CDR3 region has the DNA TGTGCCAGTCGAGGGTACTCTGGGGCCAACGTCCTGACTTTC. The full variable domain, in which reference TRBV27 and TRBJ2-6 provide the parts outside the CDR3, is EAQVTQNPRYLITVTGKKLTVTCSQNMNHEYMSWYRQDPGLGLRQIYYSMNVEVTDKGDVPEGYKVSRKEKRNFPLILESPSPNQTSLYFCASRGYSGANVLTFGAGSRLTVL.